This TCR beta chain was found in a study of blood T cell repertoires in COVID-19. Study-wide background: T cells, B-cell-depleted T cells, or PBMCs supplied cDNA or gDNA.

V shed 6 bases and J shed 4 bases, with 9 bases lying between them. The CDR3 sequence is 12 residues long. From germline, CDR1 is SNHLY and CDR2 FYNNEI. As processed by the authors: The assay estimated nucleated cells by amplifying reference gene primers. Profiling relied on immunoSEQ multiplex PCR, and the TCRdb table lists in-frame clones only, not all of them. V and J calls and clone size are given by that table; D and trimming were obtained from the DNA. In the table there are about 110,000 clones, about 90% of which are singletons. The chain employs TRBV2 and TRBJ2-5; D not certain. What was sequenced was peripheral blood. The receptor comes from a human donor in a cohort sampled during active COVID-19. CDR3 sequence (DNA): TGTGCCAGCAGCGAGACTGTAGAGACCCAGTACTTC. Translation: CASSETVETQYF.